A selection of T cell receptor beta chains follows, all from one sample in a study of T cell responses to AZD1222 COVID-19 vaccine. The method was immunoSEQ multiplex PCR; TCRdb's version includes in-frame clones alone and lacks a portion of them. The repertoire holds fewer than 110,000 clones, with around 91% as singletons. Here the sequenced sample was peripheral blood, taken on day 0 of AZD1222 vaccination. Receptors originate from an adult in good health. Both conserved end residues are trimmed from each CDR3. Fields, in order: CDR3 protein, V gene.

cdr3_aa: ASSLSSGNTIY
v_call: TRBV5-1

cdr3_aa: ASSKESGTGVSPLH
v_call: TRBV5-1

cdr3_aa: ASGLVHGGGEAF
v_call: TRBV12-5

cdr3_aa: ASGLMDGGGYT
v_call: TRBV7-8

cdr3_aa: ASGQGNQETQY
v_call: TRBV2

cdr3_aa: ASSQDRAGGSTDTQY
v_call: TRBV4-3

cdr3_aa: ASSDGGLGAKETQY
v_call: TRBV10-1

cdr3_aa: ASSSLTGLQETQY
v_call: TRBV7-8

cdr3_aa: ARSLRGAYEQY
v_call: TRBV5-3

cdr3_aa: ASSPEPATGDNEQY
v_call: TRBV7-9

cdr3_aa: ASIKVDTQY
v_call: TRBV6-5

cdr3_aa: ASSQERELGYGYT
v_call: TRBV4-2

cdr3_aa: ASRREGTETQY
v_call: TRBV6-5

cdr3_aa: ASSFGTLYTEAF
v_call: TRBV7-9

cdr3_aa: ASSQQVNQPQH
v_call: TRBV3-1/TRBV3-2

cdr3_aa: ASSLYQGAGTEAF
v_call: TRBV5-6

cdr3_aa: ASSQGDRGRQPQH
v_call: TRBV3-1/TRBV3-2

cdr3_aa: ASSRQVDTEAF
v_call: TRBV4-1

cdr3_aa: ASRLGGTNEKLF
v_call: TRBV5-1

cdr3_aa: ASSAIVTSSYEQY
v_call: TRBV7-2

cdr3_aa: ASSSNHQVSYNEQF
v_call: TRBV11-1

cdr3_aa: ASSLVGNYNEQF
v_call: TRBV5-4

cdr3_aa: ASSQNYNSPLH
v_call: TRBV4-2

cdr3_aa: ASSLGPTGRNQPQH
v_call: TRBV5-1

cdr3_aa: ASSPPIGGSEKLF
v_call: TRBV18

cdr3_aa: ASSQVGGARNTEAF
v_call: TRBV4-2

cdr3_aa: SVRDSPNEKLF
v_call: TRBV29-1

cdr3_aa: ASSRTGVYEQY
v_call: TRBV7-2

cdr3_aa: ASSQEVEPSYEQY
v_call: TRBV6-2/TRBV6-3

cdr3_aa: ASRYPQAFGGYT
v_call: TRBV6-5

cdr3_aa: ASSQDHVGTVTDTQY
v_call: TRBV4-1

cdr3_aa: ASSFSGGSYEQY
v_call: TRBV7-8

cdr3_aa: ASSPPLGSESPEAF
v_call: TRBV18

cdr3_aa: ASSLTGTYGYT
v_call: TRBV28

cdr3_aa: ASSRDSSGAGELF
v_call: TRBV3-1/TRBV3-2

cdr3_aa: ASSLLGDYEQY
v_call: TRBV5-1

cdr3_aa: ASSQVREVYQETQY
v_call: TRBV4-2

cdr3_aa: SVTGDSYEQY
v_call: TRBV29-1

cdr3_aa: ASSLLVGWETQY
v_call: TRBV11-2

cdr3_aa: ASSAEPGPEAF
v_call: TRBV6-4

cdr3_aa: ASTGTGVGYT
v_call: TRBV9

cdr3_aa: ASSQLSLAGGKQY
v_call: TRBV4-1

cdr3_aa: ATSDPRGGYT
v_call: TRBV24-1

cdr3_aa: ASRSGYEQY
v_call: TRBV5-1

cdr3_aa: ASSLSPTGDTDQPQH
v_call: TRBV7-8

cdr3_aa: ASSRGRNYGYT
v_call: TRBV3-1/TRBV3-2